These 24 T cell receptor beta chains were sequenced from one sample in a study of radiation and T cells in renal cell carcinoma. Indicated time point: baseline pretreatment blood. Sample treatment: 15 Gy SBRT to primary tumor, nephrectomy 4 weeks later. Method: immunoSEQ multiplex PCR; TCRdb's copy keeps in-frame clones and lacks some. Among 90,000 to 95,000 clones listed, 82% were seen once. The specimen was blood, collected from a patient whose treatment included radiotherapy and nephrectomy. Receptor source: a man in his sixties with renal cell carcinoma.

This sequence joins TRBV4-3 and TRBJ2-5; TRBD2 matches 11 bases. This CDR3 spans 17 amino acids. J lost 1 base, V lost 4 bases, and 8 bases had no gene match. Germline-derived CDR1 and CDR2 are LGHNA and YSLEER. The CDR3 loop reads CASSPQLAGASQETQYF. CDR3 bases: TGCGCCAGCAGCCCCCAACTAGCGGGAGCGTCCCAAGAGACCCAGTACTTC.

The rearrangement joins TRBV9 to TRBJ2-1, with 9 bases aligning to TRBD2. CDR1 is SGDLS and CDR2 is YYNGEE in the germline V gene. This CDR3 has 15 amino acids. V shed 6 bases, J shed 6 bases, and the junction held 10 bases outside the gene matches. DNA of the CDR3: TGTGCCAGCAATGCGGGAGGGACGGCGGTCAATGAGCAGTTCTTC. It codes for CASNAGGTAVNEQFF. Filled out from reference TRBV9 and TRBJ2-1, the complete variable domain reads DSGVTQTPKHLITATGQRVTLRCSPRSGDLSVYWYQQSLDQGLQFLIQYYNGEERAKGNILERFSAQQFPDLHSELNLSSLELGDSALYFCASNAGGTAVNEQFFGPGTRLTVL.

CDR3 residues: CASSLNMNTEAFF. CDR3 coding DNA: TGTGCCAGCAGTTTGAACATGAACACTGAAGCTTTCTTT. The chain joins TRBV6-1 to TRBJ1-1; D gene unclear. V lost 5 bases and J lost 0, with 7 bases in between. CDR3 length equals 13 residues. Germline CDR1 reads MNHNS; CDR2 reads SASEGT.

This clone was found a few times. This chain joins TRBV4-1 and TRBJ2-7, with TRBD2 identical over 8 bases. The CDR3 consists of 18 residues. Trimming took 5 bases from V and 1 from J; bases not matched to a gene: 16. Germline V gene lookup returns CDR1 MGHRA and CDR2 YSYEKL. DNA for the CDR3: TGCGCCAGCAGCGCTTTACTACGCCGGGAGGGAAGGTCCTACGAGCAGTACTTC. Translated, it gives CASSALLRREGRSYEQYF.

This chain connects TRBV6-5 to TRBJ1-5, with a weak D call TRBD1 (6 bases). This CDR3 spans 14 amino acids. CDR1 and CDR2 from the germline V gene are MNHEY and SVGAGI. Trimming shortened V by 2 bases and J by 6 bases, and 11 bases separated the two germline ends. CDR3 protein: CASSYPGVGQPQHF. CDR3 DNA sequence: TGTGCCAGCAGTTACCCAGGGGTGGGTCAGCCCCAGCATTTT.

The rearrangement links TRBV13 to TRBJ2-7, with 10 bases identical to TRBD2. Germline-derived CDR1 and CDR2 are PRHDT and FYEKMQ (reference sequence). The CDR3 consists of 16 residues. The ends lost 1 base at V and 0 bases at J; junction bases unmatched: 3. The CDR3: CASSLVLAGNSYEQYF. The CDR3 bases are TGTGCCAGCAGCTTAGTACTAGCGGGAAACTCCTACGAGCAGTACTTC.

In DNA form, the CDR3 reads TGTGCCAGCAGTGCCCAGGAGACGAACACTGAAGCTTTCTTT. Its protein product is CASSAQETNTEAFF. J is TRBJ1-1 and V is TRBV28; no firm D call. From germline, CDR1 is MDHEN and CDR2 SYDVKM. This CDR3 region has 14 residues. The V and J ends lost 5 bases and 1 base respectively, with 11 bases between them.

This clone appeared a few times. The chain is built from TRBV7-9 and TRBJ1-2, with no clear D. Germline loops: CDR1 SEHNR, CDR2 FQNEAQ (reference sequence). V was pared by 2 bases and J by 4 bases, with 8 bases between. The CDR3 spans 13 residues. Here the CDR3 reads CASSLSDGYGYTF. Written as DNA, the CDR3 is TGTGCCAGCAGCTTATCTGACGGCTATGGCTACACCTTC.

The chain has TRBV9 and TRBJ2-7; D is uncertain. The germline V and J ends were trimmed by 4 bases and 1 base, with 15 bases remaining between them. Looked up from germline, CDR1 is SGDLS and CDR2 is YYNGEE. The CDR3 length is 15 residues. The CDR3 DNA sequence: TGTGCCAGCAGCCCCTCGGTCGGGCTTTCCTACGAGCAGTACTTC. It is translated as CASSPSVGLSYEQYF.

The CDR3 sequence is CASSRQVTATNEKLFF. In DNA form, the CDR3 reads TGTGCCAGCAGTCGACAGGTGACCGCAACTAATGAAAAACTGTTTTTT. This chain uses TRBV2 with TRBJ1-4, with TRBD1 as a possible D gene (6 bases). The length of the CDR3 is 16 residues. Germline V gene sequence: CDR1 SNHLY, CDR2 FYNNEI. The V end was cut by 5 bases, the J end by 0 bases, with 13 bases between.

The V call is TRBV14, the J call TRBJ2-2; perhaps TRBD2 as D (5 bases). This CDR3 is 13 amino acids long. The V gene lost 1 base and the J gene lost 7 bases, with 7 bases spanning the gap. The V gene's germline CDR1 is SGHDN and CDR2 FVKESK. The CDR3 spells CASSQVRGGELFF. CDR3 DNA sequence: TGTGCCAGCAGCCAAGTTCGGGGCGGGGAGCTGTTTTTT.

The rearrangement joins TRBV29-1 to TRBJ1-2; unclear D gene. V was shortened by 1 base and J by 3 bases, with 6 bases between the two germline ends. Germline assignment: CDR1 SQVTM and CDR2 ANQGSEA. This CDR3 has 12 residues. The CDR3, as DNA: TGCAGCGTTGAAGTCGGGGACTATGGCTACACCTTC. It encodes CSVEVGDYGYTF.

The V gene is TRBV18, the J gene TRBJ2-5, with unresolved D. Trimming pared 3 bases from V and 1 base from J, leaving 6 bases between. The CDR3 runs 13 residues. The V gene's germline CDR1 is KGHSH and CDR2 LQKENI. CDR3 amino acids: CASSPTIQETQYF. The CDR3 bases are TGTGCCAGCTCACCGACAATCCAAGAGACCCAGTACTTC.

V and J are TRBV15 and TRBJ2-7, with D unresolved. This CDR3 comprises 13 residues. Per the germline V gene, CDR1 is LNHNV and CDR2 is YYDKDF (reference sequence). V was trimmed by 0 bases and J by 1 base, leaving 4 bases between them. The CDR3 loop is CATSRDRSYEQYF. The CDR3 DNA reads as TGTGCCACCAGCAGAGATAGGTCCTACGAGCAGTACTTC.

DNA for the CDR3: TGTGCCAGCAGCTCCACGCCGAGCTCCTACAATGAGCAGTTCTTC. Translated, it gives CASSSTPSSYNEQFF. The chain has TRBV7-2 and TRBJ2-1, with D hard to call. CDR1 SGHTA and CDR2 FQGNSA come from the germline V gene. Trimming stripped 4 bases from V and 0 bases from J, with 10 bases between. This CDR3 is 15 amino acids long.

The chain combines TRBV5-4 with TRBJ2-7; TRBD2 matches at 8 bases. With 0 bases clipped from V and 2 bases from J, the junction kept 4 bases outside the gene matches. The CDR3 covers 15 residues. Germline V gene data show CDR1 as SGHNT and CDR2 as YYREEE (reference sequence). The CDR3: CASSLEAGAAYEQYF. CDR3 DNA sequence: TGTGCCAGCAGCTTGGAAGCGGGAGCAGCCTACGAGCAGTACTTC.

The V gene is TRBV23-1, the J gene TRBJ2-3, with D uncertain. TRBV23-1 is reported as an ORF; its role is uncertain. This CDR3 is 16 amino acids long. The V gene lost 3 bases and the J gene lost 0 bases, with 13 bases spanning the gap. The DNA for the CDR3 is TGCGCCAGCAGTCATAGGTCTGCATCTAGCACAGATACGCAGTATTTT. Protein product: CASSHRSASSTDTQYF.

The chain couples TRBV15 to TRBJ1-4, with unresolved D. CDR3 size: 15 residues. Germline V CDR1 and CDR2: LNHNV, YYDKDF (reference sequence). The V gene lost 0 bases and the J gene lost 5 bases, with 10 bases spanning the gap. This CDR3 reads CATSRDLKANEKLFF. In DNA form, the CDR3 reads TGTGCCACCAGCAGAGATCTGAAGGCGAATGAAAAACTGTTTTTT.

V usage is TRBV28 and J usage is TRBJ2-3; TRBD1 matches 8 bases. The CDR3 loop spans 17 amino acids. Germline V gene data show CDR1 as MDHEN and CDR2 as SYDVKM. Trimming removed 5 bases from V and 3 bases from J; junction bases left unmatched: 13. CDR3 loop: CASSTLQGETVTDTQYF. CDR3 DNA sequence: TGTGCCAGCAGTACCCTACAGGGGGAGACGGTTACAGATACGCAGTATTTT.

This clone showed up just a few times. The chain has TRBV29-1 and TRBJ2-1; D is perhaps TRBD1 (7 bases). Germline V gives CDR1 SQVTM, CDR2 ANQGSEA. The CDR3 has 14 residues. Deletions cut 2 bases from V and 6 bases from J, with 14 bases between. CDR3: CSVERGRGVNEQFF. CDR3 DNA sequence: TGCAGCGTTGAACGGGGCAGGGGGGTCAATGAGCAGTTCTTC.

This rearrangement joins TRBV28 to TRBJ1-2; D call uncertain. V was pared by 6 bases and J by 4 bases, with 12 bases between. The CDR3 has 13 residues. The germline V gene has CDR1 MDHEN and CDR2 SYDVKM. CDR3 sequence: CASSRLGAYGYTF. The CDR3 region has the DNA TGTGCCAGCAGCCGACTCGGAGCCTATGGCTACACCTTC.

The chain joins TRBV5-1 to TRBJ1-1; the D gene is possibly TRBD1 (5 bases). V was shortened by 0 bases and J by 4 bases, with 16 bases between the two germline ends. CDR3 length equals 16 residues. Germline V gives CDR1 SGHRS, CDR2 YFSETQ. DNA of the CDR3: TGCGCCAGCAGCTTGGAGGGGTTCTACTATATCACTGAAGCTTTCTTT. Translating gives CASSLEGFYYITEAFF.

The sample holds one count of this clone. CDR3 loop: CASSPGTGASNEQFF. CDR3 in DNA: TGTGCCAGCTCACCCGGGACAGGTGCCAGCAATGAGCAGTTCTTC. V is TRBV18 and J is TRBJ2-1; 8 bases are a match to TRBD1. The CDR3 sequence is 15 residues long. In germline, CDR1 is KGHSH, CDR2 LQKENI. The J segment lost 6 bases and the V segment lost 3 bases, leaving 7 bases of the junction unmatched.

This sequence joins TRBV29-1 and TRBJ1-5; tentatively, D is TRBD1 (6 bases). The CDR3 contains 13 residues. Trimming pared 4 bases from V and 7 bases from J, leaving 14 bases between. Germline V lookup: CDR1 SQVTM, CDR2 ANQGSEA. The CDR3 nucleotides read TGCAGCGTTGCAGTGGGGGGCGAACAGCCCCAGCATTTT. This encodes CSVAVGGEQPQHF.